This entry lists 21 T cell receptor beta chains sequenced from one sample in a study of human T cells and chemical hapten exposure. As for time point: patch test 2, 6 weeks after DPC sensitization. The sample's treatment: therapeutic diphenylcyclopropenone sensitization with weekly scalp DPC. TCRdb itself ran the RACE reads through MiXCR, one entry per CDR3 protein. The top ten clones hold roughly 5.4% of a sample with a few hundred thousand distinct CDR3 sequences, nearly 6.5% of them seen once. The sample here was whole blood, taken in connection with sensitization to the hapten diphenylcyclopropenone (DPC). These receptors all come from a woman aged 18-29 years with alopecia areata. Some clones in this sample may be carry-over from other donors' samples.

This chain joins TRBV7-6 and TRBJ2-3; TRBD2 is a possible D gene (6 bases). The germline gives CDR1 SGHVS, CDR2 FNYEAQ. This CDR3 comprises 15 residues. V lost 6 bases, J lost 1 base, and 14 bases lay in between. CDR3 region: CASRLGGWGTDTQYF. CDR3 sequence (DNA): TGTGCCAGCAGGTTGGGGGGATGGGGCACAGATACGCAGTATTTT.

The sample holds many counts of this clonotype. J is TRBJ1-5 and V is TRBV19; D is perhaps TRBD1 (5 bases). V lost 3 bases, J lost 2 bases, and 8 bases lay in between. From germline, CDR1 is LNHDA and CDR2 SQIVND (reference sequence). CDR3 length equals 14 residues. The CDR3, as DNA: TGTGCCAGTAGTATCCGGGACGGCAATCAGCCCCAGCATTTT. Protein sequence: CASSIRDGNQPQHF.

There are many counts of this clonotype. The chain joins TRBV18 to TRBJ1-6; the D gene is possibly TRBD1 (5 bases). This CDR3 region has 16 residues. V was shortened by 0 bases and J by 5 bases, with 11 bases between the two germline ends. CDR1 KGHSH and CDR2 LQKENI come from the germline V gene. CDR3 in amino acids: CASSPPSGPNNSPLHF. The DNA of the CDR3 is TGTGCCAGCTCACCACCGTCAGGGCCCAATAATTCACCCCTCCACTTT.

The chain carries TRBV10-3 and TRBJ2-7; 9 bases map to TRBD2. CDR1 is ENHRY and CDR2 is SYGVKD in the germline V gene. The CDR3 extends over 15 amino acids. The V and J ends lost 6 bases and 5 bases, in that order; junction bases with no gene match: 11. This chain's CDR3 is CAIRDGVAGAHEQYF. As DNA, the CDR3 is TGTGCCATCAGGGATGGTGTAGCGGGGGCCCACGAGCAGTACTTC.

This clonotype was seen more than once but under ten times. The V call is TRBV27, the J call TRBJ1-2; D is possibly TRBD1 (6 bases). This CDR3 is built from 14 residues. Germline lookup yields CDR1 MNHEY and CDR2 SMNVEV (reference sequence). V shed 2 bases and J shed 8 bases, with 15 bases lying between them. The DNA of the CDR3 is TGTGCCAGCAGTTTACACGGACAGCCTCAAGGCTACACCTTC. Translation: CASSLHGQPQGYTF.

This clonotype has a handful of counts. The gene calls are TRBV7-9 and TRBJ1-1, with a tentative D call TRBD1 (6 bases). V was shortened by 1 base and J by 1 base, with 10 bases between the two germline ends. Germline loops: CDR1 SEHNR, CDR2 FQNEAQ (reference sequence). This CDR3 is built from 15 residues. Here the CDR3 DNA reads TGTGCCAGCAGCTTAGACAGGGTTCAGAACACTGAAGCTTTCTTT. Amino acids: CASSLDRVQNTEAFF.

The sample holds many counts of this clonotype. For the CDR3, the DNA is TGTGCCAGCAGCTTTTTCAGGAACACTGAAGCTTTCTTT. As protein: CASSFFRNTEAFF. J is TRBJ1-1 and V is TRBV7-3; D is unresolved. Trimming took 3 bases from V and 1 from J, leaving 6 bases between them. The CDR3 is made up of 13 amino acids. Per germline, CDR1 SGHTA and CDR2 FQGTGA.

This clonotype was recorded a few times. This sequence joins TRBV20-1 and TRBJ2-1, with 10 bases identical to TRBD2. V lost 5 bases to trimming and J lost 7 bases; unmatched junction nucleotides: 8. Germline CDR1 reads DFQATT; CDR2 reads SNEGSKA (reference sequence). This CDR3 has 14 residues. This CDR3 reads CSAVPAGGQNEQFF. In DNA, the CDR3 is TGCAGTGCTGTCCCAGCGGGGGGGCAGAATGAGCAGTTCTTC.

The chain employs TRBV14 and TRBJ2-3; D call uncertain. Germline CDR1 SGHDN, CDR2 FVKESK. V was clipped by 2 bases and J by 5 bases, with 14 bases between them. The CDR3 loop spans 15 amino acids. Here the CDR3 DNA reads TGTGCCAGCAGCCAACTGCCCGGTTCGAAAGATACGCAGTATTTT. Translation: CASSQLPGSKDTQYF. The complete variable domain, with remaining parts taken from reference TRBV14 and TRBJ2-3, reads EAGVTQFPSHSVIEKGQTVTLRCDPISGHDNLYWYRRVMGKEIKFLLHFVKESKQDESGMPNNRFLAERTGGTYSTLKVQPAELEDSGVYFCASSQLPGSKDTQYFGPGTRLTVL.

This clonotype showed up just a few times. The V gene is TRBV6-5, the J gene TRBJ1-2; 9 positions match TRBD1. Germline CDR1 MNHEY, CDR2 SVGAGI. V trimming: 8 bases; J trimming: 7 bases; junction bases outside the gene matches: 11. This CDR3 comprises 14 residues. The CDR3 loop is CASPTGTGLSGYTF. As DNA, the CDR3 is TGTGCCAGCCCGACCGGGACAGGGTTGAGTGGCTACACCTTC.

The sample holds many counts of this clonotype. V is TRBV7-9 and J is TRBJ1-6; D gene uncertain. The CDR3 runs 12 residues. V was shortened by 3 bases and J by 7 bases, with 4 bases between the two germline ends. The germline CDR1 and CDR2 sequences are SEHNR and FQNEAQ (reference sequence). The CDR3 sequence is CASSLRNSPLHF. CDR3 nucleotide sequence: TGTGCCAGCAGCTTGCGGAATTCACCCCTCCACTTT.

The rearrangement links TRBV18 to TRBJ2-3, with 9 bases fitting TRBD2. CDR3 length: 15 residues. J gave up 0 bases and V 5 bases, and 3 bases lay outside the gene matches. In germline, CDR1 is KGHSH, CDR2 LQKENI. Here the CDR3 reads CASSTAGGSTDTQYF. The CDR3 DNA is TGTGCCAGCTCAACCGCGGGGGGGAGCACAGATACGCAGTATTTT.

The chain recombines TRBV21-1 with TRBJ2-7; the D call TRBD2 from the table was never checked on the DNA. TRBV21-1 is recorded as a pseudogene. The CDR3 has 14 residues. In DNA, the CDR3 is TGTGCCAGCCCCCTAACGTTAGGGAGGGGCGAGCAGTACTTC. Translating it yields CASPLTLGRGEQYF.

There are many counts of this clonotype. The chain employs TRBV29-1 and TRBJ1-1; D gene uncertain. Between the trimmed V and J ends, which lost 1 base and 0 bases, there was a span of 6 bases. Germline V CDR1 and CDR2: SQVTM, ANQGSEA. The CDR3 runs 13 residues. The CDR3 DNA reads as TGCAGCGTTGAAGTAGGGCTGAACACTGAAGCTTTCTTT. It translates to CSVEVGLNTEAFF.

This clonotype has at least ten counts. J is TRBJ2-3 and V is TRBV28; D is unclear. Germline CDR1 is MDHEN and CDR2 is SYDVKM. This CDR3 is built from 11 residues. V was cut by 8 bases and J by 9 bases, with 12 bases left in between. The CDR3 loop reads CASGSFTTQYF. CDR3 DNA sequence: TGTGCCAGCGGCTCTTTTACAACGCAGTATTTT. Using reference TRBV28 and TRBJ2-3 for the parts outside the CDR3, the full variable domain is DVKVTQSSRYLVKRTGEKVFLECVQDMDHENMFWYRQDPGLGLRLIYFSYDVKMKEKGDIPEGYSVSREKKERFSLILESASTNQTSMYLCASGSFTTQYFGPGTRLTVL.

This clonotype turned up a few times. CDR3 bases: TGTGCCAGCAGTTTTAAGGACAGGGGACTAAGAGGGACCCAGTACTTC. It yields the protein CASSFKDRGLRGTQYF. The V and J genes are TRBV27 and TRBJ2-5; 9 nucleotides match TRBD1. The germline V gene encodes CDR1 MNHEY and CDR2 SMNVEV (reference sequence). The CDR3 is made up of 16 amino acids. V lost 3 bases and J lost 7; bases outside the gene matches: 12.

This clonotype was seen ten or more times. The chain combines TRBV29-1 with TRBJ1-4; possible D gene TRBD1, 6 bases. Trimming left V 6 bases short and J 0 bases short, with 14 bases between. The CDR3 is 15 residues long. CDR1 is SQVTM and CDR2 is ANQGSEA in the germline V gene. CDR3 DNA: TGCAGCGTGTCGCTGCAGGGGACAACTAATGAAAAACTGTTTTTT. It is translated as CSVSLQGTTNEKLFF.

The sample holds many counts of this clonotype. The V and J genes are TRBV11-2 and TRBJ2-3, with 8 bases identical to TRBD1. Trimming removed 5 bases from V and 7 bases from J; junction bases left unmatched: 5. The CDR3 length is 13 residues. The germline V gene has CDR1 SGHAT and CDR2 FQNNGV. The CDR3 loop is CASSGGQGNTQYF. The CDR3 bases are TGTGCCAGCAGCGGAGGACAGGGAAATACGCAGTATTTT.

J is TRBJ2-3 and V is TRBV28; D is perhaps TRBD1 (5 bases). Germline CDR1 reads MDHEN; CDR2 reads SYDVKM. The CDR3 is made up of 15 amino acids. V shed 7 bases and J shed 3 bases, with 17 bases lying between them. CDR3 amino acids: CASTIGVSETDTQYF. The CDR3 region has the DNA TGTGCCAGCACCATAGGGGTATCTGAGACAGATACGCAGTATTTT.

There are a few counts of this clonotype. This sequence joins TRBV12-3 or TRBV12-4 and TRBJ2-2; tentative D call: TRBD1 (5 bases). This CDR3 comprises 17 residues. V was clipped by 6 bases and J by 0 bases, with 17 bases between them. CDR3 protein: CASSPRVGDANTGELFF. CDR3 sequence (DNA): TGTGCCAGCAGCCCTAGGGTAGGGGATGCGAACACCGGGGAGCTGTTTTTT.

This clonotype was recorded at least ten times. V and J are TRBV6-1 and TRBJ1-4; the D is unclear. With 3 bases removed from V and 8 bases from J, the gap between germline ends came to 16 bases. The germline gives CDR1 MNHNS, CDR2 SASEGT. The CDR3 consists of 15 residues. The CDR3 here is CASSETPTWGEKLFF. CDR3 in DNA: TGTGCCAGCAGTGAGACGCCAACCTGGGGAGAAAAACTGTTTTTT.